This T cell receptor (beta chain) was recovered during a study of cytomegalovirus exposure and HLA in healthy donors. The primer mix had 60 Vbeta and 13 Jbeta primers. Sequencing was performed with immunoSEQ multiplex PCR; in TCRdb, only in-frame clones are kept and a portion is missing. The sample holds about 120,000 clones, about 8.6% seen once. J was trimmed by 6 bases and V by 6 bases; bases with no gene match: 8. CDR3 length: 14 amino acids. Germline values: CDR1 MNHEY, CDR2 SVGAGI. In its sample, this clone was seen a few times. The TCR sequence derives from a woman in her thirties or forties in good health and CMV-seropositive. The chain recombines TRBV6-5 with TRBJ2-1; 7 bases are shared with TRBD2. Sequencing used PBMCs. The CDR3 DNA sequence: TGTGCCAGCAGCCTCAGCCCGGGGGGCAATGAGCAGTTCTTC. Translation: CASSLSPGGNEQFF.